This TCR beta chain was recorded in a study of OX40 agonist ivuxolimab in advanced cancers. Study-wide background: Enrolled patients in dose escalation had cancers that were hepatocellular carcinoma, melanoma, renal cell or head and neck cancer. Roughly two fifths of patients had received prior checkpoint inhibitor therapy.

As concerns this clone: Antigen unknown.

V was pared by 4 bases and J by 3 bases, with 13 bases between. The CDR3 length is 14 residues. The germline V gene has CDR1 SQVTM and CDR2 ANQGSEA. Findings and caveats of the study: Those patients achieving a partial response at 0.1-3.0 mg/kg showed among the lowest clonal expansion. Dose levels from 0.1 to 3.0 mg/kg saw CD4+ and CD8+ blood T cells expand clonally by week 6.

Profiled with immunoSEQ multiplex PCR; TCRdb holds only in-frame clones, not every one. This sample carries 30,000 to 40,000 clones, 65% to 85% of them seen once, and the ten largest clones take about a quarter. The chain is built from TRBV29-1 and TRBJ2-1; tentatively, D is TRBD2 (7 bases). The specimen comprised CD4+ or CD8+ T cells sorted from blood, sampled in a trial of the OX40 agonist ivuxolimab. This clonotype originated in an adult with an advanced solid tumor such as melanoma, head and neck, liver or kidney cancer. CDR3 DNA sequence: TGCAGCGTTGGGTGGGGGGGCGGCTACAATGAGCAGTTCTTC. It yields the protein CSVGWGGGYNEQFF.